The 20 T cell receptor beta chains in this list originate from one sample, sequenced in a study of Ad26.COV2.S vaccination and SARS-CoV-2 variants. Treatment noted: over 15 received Ad26.COV2.S at low or high dose, single or two shots; five or six received placebo; per-sample allocation not given. Samples came from day 63 after the first vaccine or placebo injection. Sequencing used immunoSEQ multiplex PCR; TCRdb keeps in-frame clones, though not all of them. The table has approximately 360,000 clones, 83% seen once. Sample: peripheral blood, taken in a trial of Ad26.COV2.S vaccine versus placebo. The receptors here all came from a person aged 18-60 years who received the Ad26.COV2.S COVID-19 vaccine or a placebo.

The V call is TRBV3-1 (or the pseudogene TRBV3-2), the J call TRBJ1-1; D gene ambiguous. This CDR3 contains 12 residues. Germline CDR1 reads LGHDT; CDR2 reads YNNKEL (reference sequence). V gave up 3 bases and J gave up 10 bases, with 12 bases separating them. CDR3 amino acids: CASSHSPNSAFF. CDR3 sequence (DNA): TGTGCCAGCAGCCACTCCCCCAATTCAGCTTTCTTT.

The rearrangement joins TRBV18 to TRBJ1-2, with TRBD1 matching over 8 bases. J gave up 8 bases and V 3 bases, and 14 bases lay outside the gene matches. CDR3 size: 16 residues. Germline V CDR1 and CDR2: KGHSH, LQKENI. The CDR3 spells CASSPIGQGRERGYTF. The CDR3 nucleotides are TGTGCCAGCTCACCTATCGGACAGGGTAGAGAAAGGGGCTACACCTTC.

V usage is TRBV11-2 and J usage is TRBJ2-7; no firm D call. V was cut by 2 bases and J by 0 bases, with 11 bases left in between. This CDR3 is 15 amino acids long. From germline, CDR1 is SGHAT and CDR2 FQNNGV. CDR3: CASSLSSANSYEQYF. The DNA for the CDR3 is TGTGCCAGCAGCTTAAGTTCAGCGAACTCCTACGAGCAGTACTTC.

This sequence joins TRBV2 and TRBJ2-5; a possible D gene is TRBD2 (5 bases). CDR3 size: 14 residues. The germline V gene encodes CDR1 SNHLY and CDR2 FYNNEI. V lost 2 bases and J lost 1, with 8 bases in between. The CDR3 DNA reads TGTGCCAGCAGTGAATGGAGCGGCCAAGAGACCCAGTACTTC. It encodes CASSEWSGQETQYF.

The rearrangement uses TRBV3-1 (or the pseudogene TRBV3-2) and TRBJ1-2; 7 nucleotides line up with TRBD1. CDR3 size: 13 residues. Germline CDR1 reads LGHDT; CDR2 reads YNNKEL (reference sequence). Unmatched junction bases numbered 2, after V lost 3 bases and J lost 4 bases. The chain's CDR3 is CASSHGTAYGYTF. DNA for the CDR3: TGTGCCAGCAGCCACGGGACAGCCTATGGCTACACCTTC.

The V gene is TRBV10-3, the J gene TRBJ2-7; D ambiguous. This CDR3 has 13 amino acids. Germline-derived CDR1 and CDR2 are ENHRY and SYGVKD. Trimming cost V 2 bases and J 2 bases, with 7 bases left between them. CDR3: CAISERAPYEQYF. CDR3 sequence (DNA): TGTGCCATCAGTGAGAGGGCGCCCTACGAGCAGTACTTC.

This clone was detected once. The CDR3 region is CATSYGTPGDYGYTF. The CDR3 DNA reads TGTGCCACCAGTTACGGGACCCCAGGGGACTATGGCTACACCTTC. The rearrangement joins TRBV24-1 to TRBJ1-2; the D gene is possibly TRBD1 (6 bases). The germline V gene has CDR1 KGHDR and CDR2 SFDVKD. V gave up 6 bases and J gave up 3 bases, with 16 bases separating them. The CDR3 runs to 15 residues.

This rearrangement joins TRBV27 to TRBJ1-1; no reliable D call. Trimming removed 3 bases at V and 6 bases at J, with 11 bases between. CDR3 length equals 13 residues. Germline CDR1 reads MNHEY; CDR2 reads SMNVEV (reference sequence). In nucleotides, the CDR3 is TGTGCCAGCAGTTTTAACTGGAGGTCTGAAGCTTTCTTT. This translates into CASSFNWRSEAFF.

The chain joins TRBV24-1 to TRBJ1-2, with D possibly TRBD1 on 5 matching bases. V dropped 2 bases and J dropped 14 bases, with 14 bases sitting between them. The length of the CDR3 is 12 residues. CDR1 and CDR2 (germline): KGHDR, SFDVKD. The chain's CDR3 is CATSDSGRTLTF. The CDR3 bases are TGTGCCACCAGTGATTCGGGACGGACCTTAACCTTC.

This CDR3 is CASSLVLGETQYF. As DNA, the CDR3 is TGTGCCAGCAGCTTAGTTCTGGGGGAGACCCAGTACTTC. This chain connects TRBV7-9 to TRBJ2-5; D gene ambiguous. The CDR3 length is 13 residues. Between the trimmed V and J ends, which lost 1 base and 5 bases, there was a span of 8 bases. CDR1 is SEHNR, CDR2 FQNEAQ, per germline (reference sequence).

This rearrangement joins TRBV9 to TRBJ2-1; 7 nucleotides agree with TRBD1. CDR3 length: 15 residues. With 0 bases clipped from V and 5 bases from J, the junction kept 5 bases outside the gene matches. In germline, CDR1 is SGDLS, CDR2 YYNGEE. The CDR3: CASSVGGTADNEQFF. The DNA for the CDR3 is TGTGCCAGCAGCGTAGGAGGGACAGCTGACAATGAGCAGTTCTTC.

A word on this clone: The same CDR3 is also encoded by other DNA sequences in this sample. This chain uses TRBV7-9 with TRBJ2-7, with D uncertain. Germline-derived CDR1 and CDR2 are SEHNR and FQNEAQ (reference sequence). This CDR3 comprises 11 residues. V lost 3 bases to trimming and J lost 6 bases, with 6 bases between them. The CDR3 coding sequence is TGTGCCAGCAGCTTCGGCCCCGAGCAGTACTTC. Translation gives CASSFGPEQYF.

This chain links TRBV2 with TRBJ1-2; D gene uncertain. CDR1 and CDR2 (germline): SNHLY, FYNNEI. This CDR3 has 12 amino acids. V lost 6 bases, J lost 4 bases, and 9 bases lay in between. CDR3 coding DNA: TGTGCCAGCAGGAAAGAAATCTATGGCTACACCTTC. Protein product: CASRKEIYGYTF.

This clone occurred a few times. V and J are TRBV2 and TRBJ1-1; D remains unclear. Deletions cut 4 bases from V and 7 bases from J, with 7 bases between. This CDR3 region has 11 residues. Germline V gives CDR1 SNHLY, CDR2 FYNNEI. CDR3 region: CASSVGFEAFF. DNA of the CDR3: TGTGCCAGCAGTGTGGGGTTTGAAGCTTTCTTT. The entire variable domain, with the rest obtained from reference TRBV2 and TRBJ1-1, is as follows: EPEVTQTPSHQVTQMGQEVILRCVPISNHLYFYWYRQILGQKVEFLVSFYNNEISEKSEIFDDQFSVERPDGSNFTLKIRSTKLEDSAMYFCASSVGFEAFFGQGTRLTVV.

This chain links TRBV5-8 with TRBJ2-3; D remains unclear. The germline V gene has CDR1 SGHTS and CDR2 YDEGEE. V lost 5 bases and J lost 7, with 11 bases in between. The CDR3 runs to 12 residues. The CDR3 loop reads CASSITANTQYF. The CDR3 region has the DNA TGTGCCAGCAGTATTACAGCGAATACGCAGTATTTT.

The V gene is TRBV6-5, the J gene TRBJ2-7; D remains unclear. Trimming took off 7 bases at V and 1 base at J, with 5 bases between the two ends. Germline CDR1 MNHEY, CDR2 SVGAGI. CDR3 size: 11 residues. CDR3 residues: CASTESYEQYF. For the CDR3, the DNA is TGTGCCAGCACGGAATCCTACGAGCAGTACTTC.

The genes are TRBV5-1 and TRBJ1-4, with D tentatively TRBD1 (6 bases). The CDR3 is 15 residues long. V was shortened by 4 bases and J by 7 bases, with 17 bases between the two germline ends. Per the germline V gene, CDR1 is SGHRS and CDR2 is YFSETQ. CDR3 coding DNA: TGCGCCAGCAGCCCGGGCCACAGGGATGGTGAAAAACTGTTTTTT. As protein: CASSPGHRDGEKLFF.

This CDR3 is CASSYRGLNEQFF. The CDR3 DNA reads as TGCGCCAGCAGCTATAGGGGGCTTAATGAGCAGTTCTTC. The rearrangement joins TRBV4-3 to TRBJ2-1; 7 bases map to TRBD1. The ends lost 5 bases at V and 7 bases at J; junction bases unmatched: 5. Germline CDR1 and CDR2: LGHNA and YSLEER. This CDR3 contains 13 residues.

The chain couples TRBV11-3 to TRBJ2-7, with 12 bases matching TRBD1. This CDR3 spans 19 amino acids. V lost 5 bases, J lost 7 bases, and 21 bases stayed unmatched. Germline loops: CDR1 SGHNT, CDR2 YENEEA. CDR3 in DNA: TGTGCCAGCAGCAAACCGGGACAGGGGGCGGCGGGGATTAAGGAGGAGCAGTACTTC. It codes for CASSKPGQGAAGIKEEQYF.

The rearrangement joins TRBV7-2 to TRBJ2-1, with TRBD2 identical over 10 bases. Germline CDR1 reads SGHTA; CDR2 reads FQGNSA. V shed 9 bases, J shed 2 bases, and the junction held 4 bases outside the gene matches. This CDR3 comprises 14 residues. Written as DNA, the CDR3 is TGTGCCAGGTTAGCGGGAGGTCCCTACAATGAGCAGTTCTTC. It is translated as CARLAGGPYNEQFF.